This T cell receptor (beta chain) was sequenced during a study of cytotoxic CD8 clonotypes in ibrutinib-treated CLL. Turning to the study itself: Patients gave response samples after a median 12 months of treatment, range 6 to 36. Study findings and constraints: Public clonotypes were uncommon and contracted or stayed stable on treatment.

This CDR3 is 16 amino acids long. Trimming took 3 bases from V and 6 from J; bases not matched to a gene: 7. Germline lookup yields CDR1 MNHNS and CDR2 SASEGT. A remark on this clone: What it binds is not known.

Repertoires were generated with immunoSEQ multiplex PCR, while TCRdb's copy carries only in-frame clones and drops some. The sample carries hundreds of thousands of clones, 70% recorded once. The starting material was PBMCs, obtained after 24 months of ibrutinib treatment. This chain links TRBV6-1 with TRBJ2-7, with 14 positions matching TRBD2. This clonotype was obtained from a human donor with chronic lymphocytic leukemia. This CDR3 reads CASSELGLAGAAEQYF. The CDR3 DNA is TGTGCCAGCAGTGAGTTGGGACTAGCGGGAGCCGCCGAGCAGTACTTC.